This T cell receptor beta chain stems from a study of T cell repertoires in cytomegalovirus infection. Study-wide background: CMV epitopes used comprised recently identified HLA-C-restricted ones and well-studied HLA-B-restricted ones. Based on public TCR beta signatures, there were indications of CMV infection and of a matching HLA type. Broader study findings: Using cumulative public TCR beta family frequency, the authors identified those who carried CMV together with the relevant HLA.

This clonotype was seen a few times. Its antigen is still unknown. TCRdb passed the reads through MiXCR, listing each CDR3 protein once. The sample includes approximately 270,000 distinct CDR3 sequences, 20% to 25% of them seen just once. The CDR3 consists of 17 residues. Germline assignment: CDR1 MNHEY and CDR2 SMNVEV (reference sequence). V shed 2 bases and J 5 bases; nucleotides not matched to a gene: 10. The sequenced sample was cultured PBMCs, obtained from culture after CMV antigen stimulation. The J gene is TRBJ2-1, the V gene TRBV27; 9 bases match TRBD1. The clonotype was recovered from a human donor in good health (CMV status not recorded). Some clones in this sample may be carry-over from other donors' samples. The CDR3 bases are TGTGCCAGCAGTTTAAATGGTGTCCGACAGGGGGACAATGAGCAGTTCTTC. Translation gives CASSLNGVRQGDNEQFF.